Below, one TCR beta chain is given with its context. What it binds is unknown. The study ran its PCR with 60 Vbeta and 13 Jbeta primers. Profiled with immunoSEQ multiplex PCR; TCRdb holds only in-frame clones, not every one. In the table there are 150,000 to 200,000 clones, 75% to 85% of which are singletons. This CDR3 region has 15 residues. CDR1 and CDR2 (germline): SGHRS, YFSETQ. The ends lost 4 bases at V and 5 bases at J; junction bases unmatched: 8. This sample is drawn from a study of cytomegalovirus exposure and HLA in healthy donors. Whole-study findings and limits: The authors later found most CMV-associated TCR beta chains appeared HLA-restricted.

The chain is built from TRBV5-1 and TRBJ1-2; 10 bases agree with TRBD1. The sequenced sample consisted of PBMCs. This clonotype was sampled from a man in his fifties in good health and CMV-seropositive. CDR3 nucleotide sequence: TGCGCCAGCAGCGGAGACAGGGGGCTCGGGTATGGCTACACCTTC. It encodes CASSGDRGLGYGYTF.